The 24 T cell receptor beta chains below all came from one sample that was sequenced in a study of PD-1 blockade in classical Hodgkin lymphoma (dated by TCRdb to 2019 to 2021). Library generation was performed with the immunoSEQ multiplex PCR assay. TCRdb mirrors the immuneACCESS table, restricted to in-frame sequences. Some clones are absent from its copies; in checked studies, under half trace to an unresolved V gene, and the reason for the others is unknown. The sample includes around 65,000 clones, with more than 70% observed a single time. The ten largest clones take up roughly an eighth of the sample. The time point label, as the study defines it: cycle 1 day 1 (C1D1), immediately before nivolumab initiation. All trial patients had relapsed after autologous stem cell transplantation, with cohorts A, B and C differing in prior brentuximab vedotin exposure. Sequenced here: peripheral blood mononuclear cells (PBMCs), sampled at baseline. All receptors come from a human donor with classical Hodgkin lymphoma.

This rearrangement joins TRBV2 to TRBJ2-4; 7 positions match TRBD1. The V segment lost 6 bases and the J segment 6 bases; nucleotides outside the gene matches: 8. CDR3 size: 14 residues. Per germline, CDR1 SNHLY and CDR2 FYNNEI. The CDR3 protein is CASRRQGNPNIQYF. The CDR3 nucleotides are TGTGCCAGCAGGCGACAGGGCAACCCAAACATTCAGTACTTC. The entire variable domain, with the rest obtained from reference TRBV2 and TRBJ2-4, is as follows: EPEVTQTPSHQVTQMGQEVILRCVPISNHLYFYWYRQILGQKVEFLVSFYNNEISEKSEIFDDQFSVERPDGSNFTLKIRSTKLEDSAMYFCASRRQGNPNIQYFGAGTRLSVL.

V usage is TRBV7-3 and J usage is TRBJ2-1; 9 nucleotides agree with TRBD2. This CDR3 spans 15 amino acids. The V gene end was trimmed by 1 base and the J gene end by 7 bases; junction bases not matched to a gene: 5. Germline V gene lookup returns CDR1 SGHTA and CDR2 FQGTGA. The CDR3 bases are TGTGCCAGCAGCTTAAGCGGGGGGGCAGGAAATGAGCAGTTCTTC. Residues: CASSLSGGAGNEQFF.

The CDR3 loop reads CASSIGHLNQPQHF. The CDR3 nucleotides are TGTGCCAGTAGTATTGGTCACCTCAATCAGCCCCAGCATTTT. V is TRBV19 and J is TRBJ1-5, with D uncertain. In germline, CDR1 is LNHDA, CDR2 SQIVND (reference sequence). Trimming took off 3 bases at V and 3 bases at J, with 9 bases between the two ends. CDR3 size: 14 residues. Looking up the rest from reference TRBV19 and TRBJ1-5 gives the full variable domain: DGGITQSPKYLFRKEGQNVTLSCEQNLNHDAMYWYRQDPGQGLRLIYYSQIVNDFQKGDIAEGYSVSREKKESFPLTVTSAQKNPTAFYLCASSIGHLNQPQHFGDGTRLSIL.

This clone was seen once. The chain is built from TRBV6-6 and TRBJ1-5; maybe TRBD1 (6 bases). The V and J ends lost 10 bases and 7 bases respectively, with 17 bases between them. Germline-derived CDR1 and CDR2 are MNHNY and SVGAGI (reference sequence). The CDR3 contains 13 residues. The CDR3 loop is CATKRDIGQPQHF. In DNA form, the CDR3 reads TGTGCCACCAAGCGGGACATAGGACAGCCCCAGCATTTT.

This sequence joins TRBV6-5 and TRBJ2-3; no definite D call. This CDR3 is built from 13 residues. V was clipped by 6 bases and J by 2 bases, with 9 bases between them. Germline values: CDR1 MNHEY, CDR2 SVGAGI. The CDR3 DNA sequence: TGTGCCAGCAGCACAACGTTCACAGATACGCAGTATTTT. This gives the protein CASSTTFTDTQYF.

This chain joins TRBV30 and TRBJ2-7; the D is unclear. The germline gives CDR1 GTSNPN, CDR2 SVGIG (reference sequence). The CDR3 length is 14 residues. With 0 bases removed from V and 3 bases from J, the gap between germline ends came to 12 bases. CDR3: CAWSVSAGNYEQYF. The CDR3 nucleotides are TGTGCCTGGAGTGTTTCGGCCGGTAACTACGAGCAGTACTTC.

As DNA, the CDR3 is TGTGCCAGCAGTTTGGATACTGAGCAGTTCTTC. It specifies CASSLDTEQFF. The J gene is TRBJ2-1, the V gene TRBV6-5; D remains ambiguous. V was clipped by 4 bases and J by 9 bases, with 7 bases between them. The CDR3 is 11 residues long. The germline gives CDR1 MNHEY, CDR2 SVGAGI.

The V gene is TRBV5-6, the J gene TRBJ2-7, with D hard to call. Deletions cut 1 base from V and 0 bases from J, with 8 bases between. This CDR3 region has 14 residues. CDR1 is SGHDT and CDR2 is YYEEEE in the germline V gene. The CDR3 protein is CASSLIQSSYEQYF. The CDR3, as DNA: TGTGCCAGCAGCTTGATTCAGAGCTCCTACGAGCAGTACTTC.

V gene TRBV6-5 combines with J gene TRBJ1-4; D is possibly TRBD1 (6 bases). The length of the CDR3 is 12 residues. V was trimmed by 6 bases and J by 7 bases, leaving 9 bases between them. CDR1 MNHEY and CDR2 SVGAGI come from the germline V gene. The CDR3 nucleotides read TGTGCCAGCAGGAGAGGGGGTGAAAAACTGTTTTTT. Protein: CASRRGGEKLFF.

J is TRBJ2-2 and V is TRBV6-5, with D hard to call. Trimming stripped 0 bases from V and 5 bases from J, with 1 base between. This CDR3 has 12 residues. Germline values: CDR1 MNHEY, CDR2 SVGAGI. The CDR3 nucleotides read TGTGCCAGCAGTTACTCGACCGGGGAGCTGTTTTTT. Protein sequence: CASSYSTGELFF.

This chain connects TRBV20-1 to TRBJ2-7; 7 nucleotides match TRBD1. CDR1 and CDR2 from the germline V gene are DFQATT and SNEGSKA (reference sequence). Trimming took 3 bases from V and 5 from J; bases not matched to a gene: 1. This CDR3 region has 11 residues. The CDR3 reads CSARTGNEQYF. The CDR3 DNA sequence: TGCAGTGCTAGGACAGGGAACGAGCAGTACTTC.

The chain has TRBV6-5 and TRBJ2-1, with TRBD1 matching 9 bases. The CDR3 covers 15 residues. V gave up 6 bases and J gave up 6 bases; unmatched junction bases: 9. Germline lookup yields CDR1 MNHEY and CDR2 SVGAGI. CDR3 residues: CASRGSSTGGNEQFF. CDR3 nucleotide sequence: TGTGCCAGCAGGGGGTCGTCGACAGGGGGCAATGAGCAGTTCTTC.

The chain couples TRBV4-2 to TRBJ2-7; TRBD1 might be the D (5 bases). Germline assignment: CDR1 LGHNA and CDR2 YNFKEQ. The CDR3 spans 12 residues. Trimming left V 5 bases short and J 4 bases short, with 9 bases between. CDR3: CASSKAGYEQYF. The CDR3 bases are TGTGCCAGCAGCAAGGCAGGGTACGAGCAGTACTTC.

The rearrangement joins TRBV15 to TRBJ2-3; D is unclear. CDR3 length: 14 amino acids. Germline lookup yields CDR1 LNHNV and CDR2 YYDKDF (reference sequence). The V and J ends lost 4 bases and 4 bases respectively, with 12 bases between them. CDR3 protein: CATSMAPGADTQYF. CDR3 in DNA: TGTGCCACCAGCATGGCACCGGGTGCAGATACGCAGTATTTT.

The CDR3 spells CASSFEDQNTEAFF. As DNA, the CDR3 is TGTGCCAGCAGCTTCGAGGACCAAAACACTGAAGCTTTCTTT. The V gene is TRBV5-6, the J gene TRBJ1-1; D remains unclear. Trimming removed 2 bases from V and 2 bases from J, with 10 bases in between. CDR3 length equals 14 residues. CDR1 SGHDT and CDR2 YYEEEE come from the germline V gene. Complete variable domain (other parts from reference TRBV5-6 and TRBJ1-1): DAGVTQSPTHLIKTRGQQVTLRCSPKSGHDTVSWYQQALGQGPQFIFQYYEEEERQRGNFPDRFSGHQFPNYSSELNVNALLLGDSALYLCASSFEDQNTEAFFGQGTRLTVV.

This chain connects TRBV7-7 to TRBJ2-5, with a possible D match to TRBD2 (6 bases). Per the germline V gene, CDR1 is SSHAT and CDR2 is FNYEAQ (reference sequence). The CDR3 runs 15 residues. Trimming removed 5 bases from V and 3 bases from J, with 16 bases in between. Here the CDR3 reads CASSPLVAVKETQYF. The DNA of the CDR3 is TGTGCCAGCAGCCCCTTGGTAGCGGTTAAAGAGACCCAGTACTTC.

This clone was seen just once. CDR3 sequence (DNA): TGTGCCAGTAGTATGGGACTAAACAATGAGCAGTTCTTC. Its translation is CASSMGLNNEQFF. This chain joins TRBV19 and TRBJ2-1; 7 nucleotides match TRBD2. Germline V gives CDR1 LNHDA, CDR2 SQIVND (reference sequence). The CDR3 is made up of 13 amino acids. With 3 bases clipped from V and 5 bases from J, the junction kept 1 base outside the gene matches.

The chain employs TRBV7-9 and TRBJ1-5, with TRBD1 matching 10 bases. CDR3 length: 15 residues. The ends lost 5 bases at V and 7 bases at J; junction bases unmatched: 8. Germline V CDR1 and CDR2: SEHNR, FQNEAQ (reference sequence). The DNA of the CDR3 is TGTGCCAGCAGCACGGGACAGGGGATCAGCCAGCCCCAGCATTTT. Translating gives CASSTGQGISQPQHF.

The chain uses TRBV2 and TRBJ1-4, with D possibly matching TRBD1 (5 bases). CDR3 length: 13 residues. V shed 5 bases and J shed 5 bases, with 9 bases lying between them. Germline CDR1 is SNHLY and CDR2 is FYNNEI. The chain's CDR3 is CASSPGRNEKLFF. The DNA of the CDR3 is TGTGCCAGCAGTCCGGGGCGGAATGAAAAACTGTTTTTT.

This chain connects TRBV9 to TRBJ1-6; 7 nucleotides align to TRBD1. The V gene's germline CDR1 is SGDLS and CDR2 YYNGEE. This CDR3 region has 14 residues. V shed 3 bases and J 9 bases; nucleotides not matched to a gene: 6. CDR3 sequence: CASSGTGWASPLHF. CDR3 bases: TGTGCCAGCAGCGGGACAGGATGGGCTTCACCCCTCCACTTT.

V gene TRBV30 combines with J gene TRBJ2-3; no definite D call. The germline V gene has CDR1 GTSNPN and CDR2 SVGIG (reference sequence). This CDR3 comprises 14 residues. V shed 1 base and J shed 0 bases, with 8 bases lying between them. DNA of the CDR3: TGTGCCTGGAGTGGTGGATCTAGCACAGATACGCAGTATTTT. Translated: CAWSGGSSTDTQYF. Using reference TRBV30 and TRBJ2-3 for the parts outside the CDR3, the full variable domain is SQTIHQWPATLVQPVGSPLSLECTVEGTSNPNLYWYRQAAGRGLQLLFYSVGIGQISSEVPQNLSASRPQDRQFILSSKKLLLSDSGFYLCAWSGGSSTDTQYFGPGTRLTVL.

This clone was picked up a small number of times. The V gene is TRBV7-9, the J gene TRBJ2-1, with TRBD1 identical over 7 bases. J was trimmed by 1 base and V by 2 bases; bases with no gene match: 2. The CDR3 has 15 residues. The germline V gene encodes CDR1 SEHNR and CDR2 FQNEAQ (reference sequence). As DNA, the CDR3 is TGTGCCAGCAGCTTACCAGGGGGATCCTACAATGAGCAGTTCTTC. Protein sequence: CASSLPGGSYNEQFF. The full variable domain, in which reference TRBV7-9 and TRBJ2-1 provide the parts outside the CDR3, is DTGVSQNPRHKITKRGQNVTFRCDPISEHNRLYWYRQTLGQGPEFLTYFQNEAQLEKSRLLSDRFSAERPKGSFSTLEIQRTEQGDSAMYLCASSLPGGSYNEQFFGPGTRLTVL.

This chain connects TRBV6-6 to TRBJ2-7; 10 positions match TRBD1. The length of the CDR3 is 16 residues. The V gene's germline CDR1 is MNHNY and CDR2 SVGAGI (reference sequence). Trimming removed 6 bases from V and 4 bases from J; junction bases left unmatched: 12. The CDR3 here is CASRDSKTGGKYEQYF. The CDR3 DNA follows: TGTGCCAGCAGGGACTCAAAGACAGGGGGCAAGTACGAGCAGTACTTC.

The count of this clone is one. The chain has TRBV15 and TRBJ1-4, with D uncertain. The CDR3 contains 15 residues. Germline assignment: CDR1 LNHNV and CDR2 YYDKDF (reference sequence). The V and J ends lost 0 bases and 2 bases respectively, with 7 bases between them. The CDR3 is CATSRDPGTNEKLFF. For the CDR3, the DNA is TGTGCCACCAGCAGAGATCCAGGCACTAATGAAAAACTGTTTTTT.